The following is a T cell receptor beta chain sequence with its context. TCRdb keeps only in-frame clones here, not all; method: immunoSEQ multiplex PCR. In the table there are about 90,000 clones, 90% to 95% of which are singletons. The sample originates from a study of control samples from healthy donors and cancer patients. J lost 6 bases, V lost 6 bases, and 18 bases had no gene match. The CDR3 sequence is 19 residues long. In germline, CDR1 is KGHDR, CDR2 SFDVKD. The J gene is TRBJ2-1, the V gene TRBV24-1, with 11 bases that match TRBD1. The sample taken for sequencing was blood. This clonotype was obtained from a woman between 25 and 40 years old in good health. CDR3 coding DNA: TGTGCCACCAGTACTTGGACAGGGGGCGTGGCTGCCTCGGGCAATGAGCAGTTCTTC. As protein: CATSTWTGGVAASGNEQFF.